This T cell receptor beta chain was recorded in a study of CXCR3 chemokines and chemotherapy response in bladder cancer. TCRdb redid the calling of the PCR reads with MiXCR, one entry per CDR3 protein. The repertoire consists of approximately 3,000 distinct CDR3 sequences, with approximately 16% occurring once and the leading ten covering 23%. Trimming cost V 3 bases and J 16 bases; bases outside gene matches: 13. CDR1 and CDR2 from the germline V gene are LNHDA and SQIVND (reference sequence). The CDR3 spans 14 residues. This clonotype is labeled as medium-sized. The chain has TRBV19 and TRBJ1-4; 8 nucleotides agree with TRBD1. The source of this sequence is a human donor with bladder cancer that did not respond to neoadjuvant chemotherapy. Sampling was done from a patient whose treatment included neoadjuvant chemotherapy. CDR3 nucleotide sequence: TGTGCCAGTAGTATCCAGGGGGCGAACCCCGCGTCGTTTTTT. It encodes CASSIQGANPASFF.